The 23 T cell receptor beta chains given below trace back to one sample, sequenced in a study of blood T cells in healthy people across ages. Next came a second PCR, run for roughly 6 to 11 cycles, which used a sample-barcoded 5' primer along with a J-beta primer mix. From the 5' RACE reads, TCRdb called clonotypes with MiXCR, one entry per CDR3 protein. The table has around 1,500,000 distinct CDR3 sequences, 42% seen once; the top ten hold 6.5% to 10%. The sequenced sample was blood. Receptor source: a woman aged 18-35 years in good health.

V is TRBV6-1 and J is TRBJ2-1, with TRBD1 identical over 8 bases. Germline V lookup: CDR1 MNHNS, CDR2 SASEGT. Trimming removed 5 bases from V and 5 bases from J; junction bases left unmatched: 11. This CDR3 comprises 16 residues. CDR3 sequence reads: CASSLQGAPLNNEQFF. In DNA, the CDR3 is TGTGCCAGCAGTCTCCAGGGGGCCCCCTTAAACAATGAGCAGTTCTTC.

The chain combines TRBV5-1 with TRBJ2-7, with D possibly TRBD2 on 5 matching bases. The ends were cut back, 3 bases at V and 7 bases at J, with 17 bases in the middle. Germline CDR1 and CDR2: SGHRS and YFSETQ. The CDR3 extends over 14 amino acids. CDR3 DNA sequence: TGCGCCAGCAGCTCGGACTCGTCGGTCAATGAGCAGTACTTC. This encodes CASSSDSSVNEQYF.

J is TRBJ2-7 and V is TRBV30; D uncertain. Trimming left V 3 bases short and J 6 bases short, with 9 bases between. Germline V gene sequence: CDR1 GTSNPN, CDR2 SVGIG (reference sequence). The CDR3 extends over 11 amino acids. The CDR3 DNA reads TGTGCCTGGAGAGTCTCCGTCGAGCAGTACTTC. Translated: CAWRVSVEQYF. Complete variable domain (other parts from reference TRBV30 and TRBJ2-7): SQTIHQWPATLVQPVGSPLSLECTVEGTSNPNLYWYRQAAGRGLQLLFYSVGIGQISSEVPQNLSASRPQDRQFILSSKKLLLSDSGFYLCAWRVSVEQYFGPGTRLTVT.

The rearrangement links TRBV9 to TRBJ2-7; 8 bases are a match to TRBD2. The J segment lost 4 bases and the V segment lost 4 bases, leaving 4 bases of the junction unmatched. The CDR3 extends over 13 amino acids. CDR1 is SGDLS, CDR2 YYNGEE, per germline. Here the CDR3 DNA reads TGTGCCAGCAGCCGGGGGGGAAAATACGAGCAGTACTTC. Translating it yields CASSRGGKYEQYF. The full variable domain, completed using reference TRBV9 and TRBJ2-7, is DSGVTQTPKHLITATGQRVTLRCSPRSGDLSVYWYQQSLDQGLQFLIQYYNGEERAKGNILERFSAQQFPDLHSELNLSSLELGDSALYFCASSRGGKYEQYFGPGTRLTVT.

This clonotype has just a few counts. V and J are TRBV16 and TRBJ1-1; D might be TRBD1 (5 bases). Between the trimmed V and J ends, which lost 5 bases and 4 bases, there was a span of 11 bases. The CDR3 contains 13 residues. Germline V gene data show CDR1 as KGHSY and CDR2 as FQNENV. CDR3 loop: CASSSTGFTEAFF. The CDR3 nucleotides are TGTGCCAGCAGCTCCACAGGATTCACTGAAGCTTTCTTT.

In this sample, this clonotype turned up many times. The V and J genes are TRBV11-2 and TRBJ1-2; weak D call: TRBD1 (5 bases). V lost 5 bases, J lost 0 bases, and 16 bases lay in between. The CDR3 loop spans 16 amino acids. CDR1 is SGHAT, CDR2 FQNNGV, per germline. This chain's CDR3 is CASSPSGQAPNYGYTF. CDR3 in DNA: TGTGCCAGCAGCCCATCAGGGCAGGCACCTAACTATGGCTACACCTTC.

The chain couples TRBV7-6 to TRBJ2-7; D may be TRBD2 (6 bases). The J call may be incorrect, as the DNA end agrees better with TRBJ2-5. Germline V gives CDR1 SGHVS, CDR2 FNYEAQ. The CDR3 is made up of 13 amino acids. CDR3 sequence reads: CASSTSWSKTQYF. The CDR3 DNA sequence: TGTGCCAGCAGCACTAGCTGGAGTAAGACCCAGTACTTC.

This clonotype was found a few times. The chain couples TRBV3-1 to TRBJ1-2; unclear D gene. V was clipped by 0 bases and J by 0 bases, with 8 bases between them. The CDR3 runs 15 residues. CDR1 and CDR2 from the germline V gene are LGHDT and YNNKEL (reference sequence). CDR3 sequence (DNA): TGTGCCAGCAGCCAAGATTGGGGAGCTAACTATGGCTACACCTTC. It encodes CASSQDWGANYGYTF. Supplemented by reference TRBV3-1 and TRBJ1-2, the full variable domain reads DTAVSQTPKYLVTQMGNDKSIKCEQNLGHDTMYWYKQDSKKFLKIMFSYNNKELIINETVPNRFSPKSPDKAHLNLHINSLELGDSAVYFCASSQDWGANYGYTFGSGTRLTVV.

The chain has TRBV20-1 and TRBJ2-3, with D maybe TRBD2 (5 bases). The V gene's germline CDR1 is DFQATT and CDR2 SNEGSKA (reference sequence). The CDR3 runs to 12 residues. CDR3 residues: CSKAGVTDTQYF. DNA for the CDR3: TGCAGCAAGGCGGGCGTCACAGATACGCAGTATTTT.

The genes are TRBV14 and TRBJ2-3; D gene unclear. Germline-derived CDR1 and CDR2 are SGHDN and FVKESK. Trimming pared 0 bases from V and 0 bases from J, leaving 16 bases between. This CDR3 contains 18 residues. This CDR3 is CASSQDASVAASTDTQYF. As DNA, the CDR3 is TGTGCCAGCAGCCAAGACGCAAGCGTGGCAGCTAGCACAGATACGCAGTATTTT.

The CDR3, as DNA: TGCGCCAGCACCGAGAGACCCAAGACTAGCGGCTCCTACAATGAGCAGTTCTTC. The encoded protein is CASTERPKTSGSYNEQFF. The V gene is TRBV10-2, the J gene TRBJ2-1; 9 bases map to TRBD2. CDR1 and CDR2 from the germline V gene are WSHSY and SAAADI. The CDR3 runs to 18 residues. The V gene end was trimmed by 7 bases and the J gene end by 0 bases; junction bases not matched to a gene: 13.

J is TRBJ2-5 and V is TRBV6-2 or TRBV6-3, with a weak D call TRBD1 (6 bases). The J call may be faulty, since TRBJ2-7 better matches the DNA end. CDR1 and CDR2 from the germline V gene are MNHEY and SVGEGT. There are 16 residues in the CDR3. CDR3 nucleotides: TGTGCCAGCAGTTACTCCGGACAGATCAACCTATACGAGCAGTACTTC. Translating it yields CASSYSGQINLYEQYF.

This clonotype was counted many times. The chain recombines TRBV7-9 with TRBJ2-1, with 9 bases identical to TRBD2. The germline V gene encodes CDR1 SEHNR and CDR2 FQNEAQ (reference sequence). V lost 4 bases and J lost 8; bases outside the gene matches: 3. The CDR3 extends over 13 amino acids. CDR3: CASSSRLADEQFF. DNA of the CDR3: TGTGCCAGCAGCTCCCGACTAGCGGATGAGCAGTTCTTC.

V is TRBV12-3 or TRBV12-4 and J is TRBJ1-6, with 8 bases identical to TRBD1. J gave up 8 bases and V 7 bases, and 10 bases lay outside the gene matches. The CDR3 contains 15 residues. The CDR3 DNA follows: TGTGCCAGCACCCGGTCAGGGGGCGCTCATTCACCCCTCCACTTT. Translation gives CASTRSGGAHSPLHF.

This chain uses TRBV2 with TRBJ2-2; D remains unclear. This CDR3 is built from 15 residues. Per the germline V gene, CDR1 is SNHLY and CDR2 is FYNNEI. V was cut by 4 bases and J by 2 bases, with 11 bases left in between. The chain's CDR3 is CASSGEQLNTGELFF. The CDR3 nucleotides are TGTGCCAGCAGTGGTGAACAGTTAAACACCGGGGAGCTGTTTTTT.

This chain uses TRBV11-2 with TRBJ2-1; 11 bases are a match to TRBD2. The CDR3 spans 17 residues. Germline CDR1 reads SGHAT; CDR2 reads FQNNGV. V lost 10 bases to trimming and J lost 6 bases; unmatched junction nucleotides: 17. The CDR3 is CANSHRLAGSTPNEQFF. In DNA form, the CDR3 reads TGTGCCAACAGTCATCGACTAGCGGGGAGTACACCCAATGAGCAGTTCTTC.

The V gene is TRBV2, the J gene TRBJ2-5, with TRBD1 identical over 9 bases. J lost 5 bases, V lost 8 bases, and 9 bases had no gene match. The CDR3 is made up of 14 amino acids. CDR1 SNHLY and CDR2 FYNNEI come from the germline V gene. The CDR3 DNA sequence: TGTGCCAGCTCCCGGACAGGGGTGTCGGAGACCCAGTACTTC. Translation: CASSRTGVSETQYF.

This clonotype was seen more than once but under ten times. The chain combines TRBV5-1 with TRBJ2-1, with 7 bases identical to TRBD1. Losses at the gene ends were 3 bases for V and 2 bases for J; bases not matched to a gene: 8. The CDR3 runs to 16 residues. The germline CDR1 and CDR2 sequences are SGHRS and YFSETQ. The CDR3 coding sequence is TGCGCCAGCAGCTACCTTACAGGGGACGCCTACAATGAGCAGTTCTTC. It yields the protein CASSYLTGDAYNEQFF.

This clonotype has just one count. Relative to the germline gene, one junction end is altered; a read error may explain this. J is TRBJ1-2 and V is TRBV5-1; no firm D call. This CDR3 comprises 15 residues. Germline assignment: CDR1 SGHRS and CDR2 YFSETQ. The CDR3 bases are TGCGCCAGCAGCAAAGAAGCCGGAGGGAACTACGGCTACACCTTC. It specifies CASSKEAGGNYGYTF. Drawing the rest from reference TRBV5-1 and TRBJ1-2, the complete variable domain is KAGVTQTPRYLIKTRGQQVTLSCSPISGHRSVSWYQQTPGQGLQFLFEYFSETQRNKGNFPGRFSGRQFSNSRSEMNVSTLELGDSALYLCASSKEAGGNYGYTFGSGTRLTVV.

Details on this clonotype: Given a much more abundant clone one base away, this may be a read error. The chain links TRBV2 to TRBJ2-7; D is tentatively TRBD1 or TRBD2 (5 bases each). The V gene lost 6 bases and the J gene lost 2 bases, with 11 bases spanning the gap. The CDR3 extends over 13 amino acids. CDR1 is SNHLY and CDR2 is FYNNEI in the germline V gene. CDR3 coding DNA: TGTGCCAGCAGGGCCGAGGGGACCTACGAGCAGTACTTC. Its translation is CASRAEGTYEQYF.

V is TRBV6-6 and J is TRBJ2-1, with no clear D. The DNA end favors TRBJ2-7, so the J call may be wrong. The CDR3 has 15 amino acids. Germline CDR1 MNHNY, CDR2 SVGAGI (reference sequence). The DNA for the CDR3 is TGTGCCAGCAGTTACGGGGTACGACCTTACAATGAGCAGTACTTC. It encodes CASSYGVRPYNEQYF.

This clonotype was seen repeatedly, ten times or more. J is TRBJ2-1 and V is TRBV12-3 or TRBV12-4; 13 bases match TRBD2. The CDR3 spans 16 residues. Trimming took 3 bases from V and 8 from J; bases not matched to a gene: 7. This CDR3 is CASSFRTSGRVDEQFF. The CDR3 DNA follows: TGTGCCAGCAGTTTCCGGACTAGCGGGAGAGTCGATGAGCAGTTCTTC.

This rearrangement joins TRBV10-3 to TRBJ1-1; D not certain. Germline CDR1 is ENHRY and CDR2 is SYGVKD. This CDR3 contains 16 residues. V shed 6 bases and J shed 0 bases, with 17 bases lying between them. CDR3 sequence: CAIRTPGPFMNTEAFF. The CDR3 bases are TGTGCCATCAGGACGCCCGGACCCTTTATGAACACTGAAGCTTTCTTT.